The rows below give T cell receptor beta chains drawn from one sample of a study of OX40 agonist ivuxolimab in advanced cancers. Measured with immunoSEQ multiplex PCR; TCRdb has only the in-frame clones, and not every one. The sample lists around 53,000 clones; around 85% were seen once. The sequences come from CD4+ or CD8+ T cells sorted from blood, collected in a trial of the OX40 agonist ivuxolimab. The receptors here all came from an adult with an advanced solid tumor such as melanoma, head and neck, liver or kidney cancer. Each CDR3 is given with its conserved first and last residue. D genes are given only for firm matches. Only some rows state a clone size, as once, few, many or a class for expanded clones.

NA	TRBV5-4	TRBJ2-2	NA	CASSLARGTGELFF	TGTGCCAGCAGCTTGGCCCGGGGCACCGGGGAGCTGTTTTTT
NA	TRBV19	TRBJ1-1	NA	CASSIRVSVDGTEAFF	TGTGCCAGTAGTATAAGGGTTAGTGTGGATGGCACTGAAGCTTTCTTT
NA	TRBV7-7	TRBJ2-1	NA	CASSLLAGETDEQFF	TGTGCCAGCAGCTTACTGGCAGGGGAAACTGATGAGCAGTTCTTC
NA	TRBV29-1	TRBJ2-7	NA	CSVDVGASYEQYF	TGCAGCGTTGATGTGGGGGCGAGTTACGAGCAGTACTTC
NA	TRBV28	TRBJ2-3	TRBD2	CASSLTSLSTDTQYF	TGTGCCAGCAGCCTGACTAGCCTAAGCACAGATACGCAGTATTTT
NA	TRBV25-1	TRBJ2-3	NA	CASSERTGDTQYF	TGTGCCAGCAGTGAACGGACGGGAGATACGCAGTATTTT
NA	TRBV28	TRBJ1-3	NA	CASGGRSSGNTIYF	TGTGCCAGCGGAGGTCGGAGCTCTGGAAACACCATATATTTT
medium-sized	TRBV5-1	TRBJ2-3	NA	CASTRTDTQYF	TGCGCCAGCACGAGGACGGATACGCAGTATTTT
once	TRBV4-1	TRBJ1-2	NA	CASSHLSSSGLGYTF	TGCGCCAGCAGCCACCTCTCGAGTTCGGGTTTGGGCTACACCTTC
few	TRBV4-1	TRBJ1-5	NA	CASSEGVGQPQHF	TGCGCCAGCAGCGAGGGGGTTGGTCAGCCCCAGCATTTT
NA	TRBV7-9	TRBJ1-2	NA	CASSLANWPGGYTF	TGTGCCAGCAGCTTAGCGAATTGGCCCGGGGGCTACACCTTC
NA	TRBV28	TRBJ1-1	NA	CASSLISFLGRGWPEAFF	TGTGCCAGCAGTTTAATTTCTTTTCTGGGCAGGGGATGGCCTGAAGCTTTCTTT
few	TRBV11-2	TRBJ1-1	NA	CASSPNGYGYTEAFF	TGTGCCAGCAGCCCGAATGGGTACGGGTACACTGAAGCTTTCTTT
NA	TRBV7-9	TRBJ1-3	NA	CASRTGGSGNTIYF	TGTGCCAGCAGAACCGGAGGCTCTGGAAACACCATATATTTT
NA	TRBV6-1	TRBJ2-1	NA	CASSEGGPRTSYNEQFF	TGTGCCAGCAGTGAGGGTGGACCACGAACCTCCTACAATGAGCAGTTCTTC
NA	TRBV4-2	TRBJ1-2	TRBD1	CASSFRQGGSYTF	TGTGCCAGCAGCTTCCGACAGGGTGGTAGCTACACCTTC
NA	TRBV5-6	TRBJ2-1	TRBD1	CASNSPGQGNDEQFF	TGTGCCAGCAACTCCCCCGGACAGGGTAACGATGAGCAGTTCTTC
once	TRBV6-5	TRBJ1-1	NA	CASSYSGSDTEAFF	TGTGCCAGCAGTTACTCAGGGAGTGACACTGAAGCTTTCTTT
NA	TRBV7-8	TRBJ1-1	NA	CASSLWGAGRLNTEAFF	TGTGCCAGCAGCTTATGGGGAGCCGGGAGACTAAACACTGAAGCTTTCTTT
once	TRBV5-6	TRBJ2-7	NA	CASSYRDAPALYEQYF	TGTGCCAGCAGCTACAGGGACGCCCCTGCCCTCTACGAGCAGTACTTC
many	TRBV5-6	TRBJ2-5	TRBD2	CASSLGPGTSAETQYF	TGTGCCAGCAGCTTGGGCCCCGGGACTAGCGCTGAGACCCAGTACTTC
NA	TRBV30	TRBJ2-1	NA	CAWSGGVGDNEQFF	TGTGCCTGGAGTGGAGGGGTGGGGGACAATGAGCAGTTCTTC
NA	TRBV6-5	TRBJ1-5	TRBD1	CASSPRQGRQPQHF	TGTGCCAGCAGTCCAAGACAGGGTCGCCAGCCCCAGCATTTT
few	TRBV7-9	TRBJ1-6	NA	CASSRVGGPNSPLHF	TGTGCCAGCAGCCGGGTGGGGGGGCCAAATTCACCCCTCCACTTT
few	TRBV7-2	TRBJ2-4	TRBD1	CASSSYPTGGGNIQYF	TGTGCCAGCAGCTCTTACCCGACAGGGGGAGGGAACATTCAGTACTTC
NA	TRBV19	TRBJ2-1	TRBD2	CASSMGGRGRTYNEQFF	TGTGCCAGTAGTATGGGAGGGAGGGGCCGGACCTACAATGAGCAGTTCTTC
few	TRBV19	TRBJ1-1	NA	CASSIVFRTVKAFF	TGTGCCAGTAGTATAGTATTTCGGACAGTTAAAGCTTTCTTT
NA	TRBV18	TRBJ2-5	TRBD1	CASSPGDRGEETQYF	TGTGCCAGCTCACCGGGGGACAGGGGCGAAGAGACCCAGTACTTC
NA	TRBV7-2	TRBJ2-5	NA	CASSLFAPEETQYF	TGTGCCAGCAGCTTATTTGCCCCAGAAGAGACCCAGTACTTC
NA	TRBV4-1	TRBJ1-5	NA	CASSPTRGYQPQHF	TGCGCCAGCAGCCCTACCAGGGGTTATCAGCCCCAGCATTTT
NA	TRBV7-9	TRBJ2-1	NA	CASSSLDRDKGSYNEQFF	TGTGCCAGCAGCTCCTTGGATAGGGACAAAGGCTCCTACAATGAGCAGTTCTTC
NA	TRBV30	TRBJ2-7	NA	CAWSFQTNEQYF	TGTGCCTGGAGTTTCCAGACCAACGAGCAGTACTTC
NA	TRBV9	TRBJ2-1	TRBD2	CASSLRLAGQTSASYNEQFF	TGTGCCAGCAGCTTACGACTAGCGGGACAAACCTCTGCCTCCTACAATGAGCAGTTCTTC
NA	TRBV4-3	TRBJ2-5	NA	CASSQGGLQETQYF	TGCGCCAGCAGCCAAGGGGGACTGCAAGAGACCCAGTACTTC
NA	TRBV6-5	TRBJ2-6	NA	CASSYGTGGANVLTF	TGTGCCAGCAGTTACGGGACGGGTGGGGCCAACGTCCTGACTTTC
NA	TRBV29-1	TRBJ1-3	NA	CSVADADSGNTIYF	TGCAGCGTCGCGGACGCCGACTCTGGAAACACCATATATTTT
NA	TRBV30	TRBJ1-5	TRBD1	CAWSPSGQVQPQHF	TGTGCCTGGAGTCCCTCGGGACAGGTACAGCCCCAGCATTTT
NA	TRBV7-9	TRBJ1-1	NA	CASSLGDYSFF	TGTGCCAGCAGCCTGGGGGATTATTCTTTCTTT
NA	TRBV7-3	TRBJ2-6	NA	CASSLTGEGLGSGANVLTF	TGTGCCAGCAGCTTAACGGGGGAAGGGCTCGGATCTGGGGCCAACGTCCTGACTTTC
NA	TRBV28	TRBJ1-1	NA	CASSFGTEAFF	TGTGCCAGCAGTTTTGGCACTGAAGCTTTCTTT
once	TRBV9	TRBJ2-7	NA	CASSVRVRDPAGEQYF	TGTGCCAGCAGCGTAAGGGTCCGGGACCCAGCCGGCGAGCAGTACTTC
NA	TRBV30	TRBJ1-2	NA	CAWEAGTYGYTF	TGTGCCTGGGAAGCAGGCACCTATGGCTACACCTTC